These T cell receptor beta chains were read from a single sample in a study of T-cell memory formation after mild COVID-19. From the 5' RACE reads, TCRdb called clonotypes with MiXCR, one entry per CDR3 protein. The sample records roughly 170,000 distinct CDR3 sequences, about a fifth being singletons. The sequencing input was PBMCs or a T cell subset sorted from them (not recorded which). These receptor sequences come from an adult woman who had mild COVID-19 (a few samples of this study predate the infection). Cell type and time point are not known. Both conserved end residues are part of each CDR3. D genes are given only for firm matches. A row's size may be missing; if present it is once, few, many or a size class.

d_call: TRBD2
v_call: TRBV29-1
clone_size: many
j_call: TRBJ2-1
cdr3_aa: CSVKGEAGTSGDPSYNEQFF
cdr3_nt: TGCAGCGTTAAGGGGGAAGCCGGGACTAGCGGGGATCCTTCCTACAATGAGCAGTTCTTC

d_call: TRBD1
v_call: TRBV7-9
clone_size: few
j_call: TRBJ2-7
cdr3_aa: CASSPGGRHYEQYF
cdr3_nt: TGTGCCAGCAGCCCAGGGGGCAGGCACTACGAGCAGTACTTC

d_call: -
v_call: TRBV5-5
clone_size: few
j_call: TRBJ2-7
cdr3_aa: CASSLVRRVDYYEQYF
cdr3_nt: TGTGCCAGCAGCTTGGTTCGCAGGGTCGATTACTACGAGCAGTACTTC

d_call: -
v_call: TRBV5-1
clone_size: -
j_call: TRBJ1-6
cdr3_aa: CASSLDNSPLHF
cdr3_nt: TGCGCCAGCAGTCTTGATAATTCACCCCTCCACTTT

d_call: -
v_call: TRBV19
clone_size: many
j_call: TRBJ2-1
cdr3_aa: CASSIAGGAYNEQFF
cdr3_nt: TGTGCCAGTAGTATAGCGGGTGGGGCCTACAATGAGCAGTTCTTC

d_call: TRBD1
v_call: TRBV7-9
clone_size: many
j_call: TRBJ2-1
cdr3_aa: CASSVMGQLLQNEQFF
cdr3_nt: TGTGCCAGCAGCGTTATGGGACAGCTACTCCAGAATGAGCAGTTCTTC

d_call: TRBD1
v_call: TRBV4-3
clone_size: -
j_call: TRBJ1-1
cdr3_aa: CASSATGENTEAFF
cdr3_nt: TGCGCCAGCAGCGCGACAGGGGAAAACACTGAAGCTTTCTTT

d_call: -
v_call: TRBV12-3/TRBV12-4
clone_size: few
j_call: TRBJ2-2
cdr3_aa: CASGITSTGELFF
cdr3_nt: TGTGCCAGCGGGATCACGAGCACCGGGGAGCTGTTTTTT

d_call: TRBD2
v_call: TRBV20-1
clone_size: few
j_call: TRBJ2-1
cdr3_aa: CSARVDGGGSYNEQFF
cdr3_nt: TGCAGTGCTAGAGTCGATGGGGGGGGATCCTACAATGAGCAGTTCTTC

d_call: -
v_call: TRBV4-1
clone_size: -
j_call: TRBJ2-5
cdr3_aa: CASRGADQETQYF
cdr3_nt: TGCGCCAGCAGGGGGGCCGACCAAGAGACCCAGTACTTC

d_call: -
v_call: TRBV4-2
clone_size: -
j_call: TRBJ1-2
cdr3_aa: CASSPRVNYGYTF
cdr3_nt: TGTGCCAGCAGCCCCAGGGTGAACTATGGCTACACCTTC

d_call: -
v_call: TRBV30
clone_size: -
j_call: TRBJ2-7
cdr3_aa: CAWDRPSGEQYF
cdr3_nt: TGTGCCTGGGACAGGCCGTCGGGGGAGCAGTACTTC

d_call: TRBD2
v_call: TRBV7-9
clone_size: -
j_call: TRBJ2-2
cdr3_aa: CASSPAGGDGELFF
cdr3_nt: TGTGCCAGCAGCCCAGCGGGAGGGGACGGGGAGCTGTTTTTT

d_call: TRBD1
v_call: TRBV9
clone_size: -
j_call: TRBJ2-2
cdr3_aa: CASSVAGTDNTGELFF
cdr3_nt: TGTGCCAGCAGCGTAGCAGGGACAGACAACACCGGGGAGCTGTTTTTT

d_call: -
v_call: TRBV7-9
clone_size: -
j_call: TRBJ2-1
cdr3_aa: CASSYQGSNEQFF
cdr3_nt: TGTGCCAGCAGCTATCAGGGGTCCAATGAGCAGTTCTTC

d_call: -
v_call: TRBV12-5
clone_size: -
j_call: TRBJ2-1
cdr3_aa: CASGPLGSVQFF
cdr3_nt: TGTGCTAGTGGCCCCTTGGGGAGTGTGCAGTTCTTC

d_call: -
v_call: TRBV20-1
clone_size: medium-sized
j_call: TRBJ2-1
cdr3_aa: CSATPPLGVYNEQFF
cdr3_nt: TGCAGTGCTACCCCACCCCTCGGGGTCTACAATGAGCAGTTCTTC

d_call: -
v_call: TRBV4-1
clone_size: few
j_call: TRBJ2-5
cdr3_aa: CASSQTRSETQYF
cdr3_nt: TGCGCCAGCAGCCAGACTAGATCAGAGACCCAGTACTTC

d_call: TRBD2
v_call: TRBV11-3
clone_size: few
j_call: TRBJ2-1
cdr3_aa: CASSGRLAGAFDEQFF
cdr3_nt: TGTGCCAGCAGCGGTCGCCTAGCGGGAGCATTCGATGAGCAGTTCTTC

d_call: -
v_call: TRBV25-1
clone_size: few
j_call: TRBJ2-7
cdr3_aa: CASRGEDYSVEQYF
cdr3_nt: TGTGCCAGCAGGGGTGAGGACTACAGTGTCGAGCAGTACTTC

d_call: TRBD2
v_call: TRBV5-5
clone_size: -
j_call: TRBJ2-5
cdr3_aa: CASSLTSGRRETQYF
cdr3_nt: TGTGCCAGCAGCTTGACTAGCGGGAGGAGGGAGACCCAGTACTTC

d_call: TRBD2
v_call: TRBV7-3
clone_size: -
j_call: TRBJ2-1
cdr3_aa: CASSHSGGALGEQFF
cdr3_nt: TGTGCCAGCAGTCACAGCGGGGGGGCCTTGGGTGAGCAGTTCTTC

d_call: -
v_call: TRBV5-1
clone_size: few
j_call: TRBJ1-2
cdr3_aa: CASSFRGAVDGYTF
cdr3_nt: TGCGCCAGCAGCTTTAGGGGGGCAGTGGATGGCTACACCTTC

d_call: TRBD2
v_call: TRBV7-2
clone_size: -
j_call: TRBJ2-3
cdr3_aa: CASSYPTSRMDTQYF
cdr3_nt: TGTGCCAGCAGCTACCCGACTAGCAGGATGGATACGCAGTATTTT

d_call: TRBD1
v_call: TRBV27
clone_size: -
j_call: TRBJ2-7
cdr3_aa: CASSPYWDRGHEQYF
cdr3_nt: TGTGCCAGCAGTCCATACTGGGACAGGGGGCACGAGCAGTACTTC

d_call: TRBD1
v_call: TRBV10-3
clone_size: -
j_call: TRBJ1-1
cdr3_aa: CAISGGDRGNTEAFF
cdr3_nt: TGTGCCATCAGTGGAGGGGACAGGGGGAACACTGAAGCTTTCTTT

d_call: TRBD1
v_call: TRBV4-3
clone_size: many
j_call: TRBJ2-7
cdr3_aa: CASSQEDRSSSYEQYF
cdr3_nt: TGCGCCAGCAGCCAAGAGGACAGGTCCAGCTCCTACGAGCAGTACTTC

d_call: -
v_call: TRBV20-1
clone_size: once
j_call: TRBJ2-3
cdr3_aa: CSARDPDPGLVADTQYF
cdr3_nt: TGCAGTGCTAGAGATCCCGACCCTGGGTTGGTCGCAGATACGCAGTATTTT

d_call: -
v_call: TRBV6-2/TRBV6-3
clone_size: -
j_call: TRBJ2-5
cdr3_aa: CASSYGQFHGETQYF
cdr3_nt: TGTGCCAGCAGTTACGGACAGTTCCACGGGGAGACCCAGTACTTC

d_call: -
v_call: TRBV7-9
clone_size: -
j_call: TRBJ2-1
cdr3_aa: CASSFEGHNEQFF
cdr3_nt: TGTGCCAGCAGCTTCGAGGGTCACAATGAGCAGTTCTTC

d_call: -
v_call: TRBV20-1
clone_size: -
j_call: TRBJ1-1
cdr3_aa: CSARDEQGHYTEAFF
cdr3_nt: TGCAGTGCTAGGGATGAACAGGGACACTACACTGAAGCTTTCTTT

d_call: -
v_call: TRBV4-1
clone_size: few
j_call: TRBJ2-3
cdr3_aa: CASSQELDTQYF
cdr3_nt: TGCGCCAGCAGCCAAGAACTGGATACGCAGTATTTT

d_call: -
v_call: TRBV30
clone_size: -
j_call: TRBJ2-1
cdr3_aa: CAFGLEDNEQFF
cdr3_nt: TGTGCCTTTGGACTGGAAGACAATGAGCAGTTCTTC

d_call: TRBD1
v_call: TRBV11-1
clone_size: -
j_call: TRBJ1-1
cdr3_aa: CASIMGQGFFSEAFF
cdr3_nt: TGTGCCAGCATCATGGGACAGGGTTTTTTCTCTGAAGCTTTCTTT

d_call: TRBD1
v_call: TRBV5-1
clone_size: -
j_call: TRBJ2-5
cdr3_aa: CASSLDRGYETQYF
cdr3_nt: TGCGCCAGCAGCTTGGACAGGGGGTATGAGACCCAGTACTTC

d_call: TRBD2
v_call: TRBV5-1
clone_size: few
j_call: TRBJ2-7
cdr3_aa: CASSLLSGRAYEQYF
cdr3_nt: TGCGCCAGCAGCTTGTTGAGCGGGAGGGCCTACGAGCAGTACTTC

d_call: TRBD2
v_call: TRBV5-1
clone_size: many
j_call: TRBJ2-1
cdr3_aa: CASSLSSGGLSSYNEQFF
cdr3_nt: TGCGCCAGCAGCTTGTCTAGCGGGGGACTTAGCTCCTACAATGAGCAGTTCTTC

d_call: -
v_call: TRBV15
clone_size: few
j_call: TRBJ2-2
cdr3_aa: CATSPPRGRETGELFF
cdr3_nt: TGTGCCACCAGCCCGCCCCGGGGGCGAGAGACCGGGGAGCTGTTTTTT

d_call: -
v_call: TRBV7-2
clone_size: few
j_call: TRBJ2-5
cdr3_aa: CASSMTGWDLQETQYF
cdr3_nt: TGTGCCAGCAGTATGACGGGGTGGGACTTACAAGAGACCCAGTACTTC

d_call: TRBD1
v_call: TRBV7-9
clone_size: -
j_call: TRBJ2-4
cdr3_aa: CASSRTGVAKNIQYF
cdr3_nt: TGTGCCAGCAGCCGGACAGGGGTAGCCAAAAACATTCAGTACTTC

d_call: -
v_call: TRBV7-9
clone_size: few
j_call: TRBJ1-1
cdr3_aa: CASSLGNMNTEAFF
cdr3_nt: TGTGCCAGCAGCCTAGGGAACATGAACACTGAAGCTTTCTTT

d_call: -
v_call: TRBV7-9
clone_size: few
j_call: TRBJ1-1
cdr3_aa: CASSQRTENTEAFF
cdr3_nt: TGTGCCAGCAGCCAAAGGACCGAGAACACTGAAGCTTTCTTT

d_call: -
v_call: TRBV7-9
clone_size: few
j_call: TRBJ1-2
cdr3_aa: CASSHPPRGPSYGYTF
cdr3_nt: TGTGCCAGCAGCCACCCCCCCCGGGGGCCTAGCTATGGCTACACCTTC

d_call: TRBD2
v_call: TRBV7-9
clone_size: many
j_call: TRBJ2-1
cdr3_aa: CASSPPSGRTYNEQFF
cdr3_nt: TGTGCCAGCAGCCCACCTAGCGGGAGAACCTACAATGAGCAGTTCTTC

d_call: -
v_call: TRBV7-9
clone_size: many
j_call: TRBJ2-1
cdr3_aa: CASSSRPVLSSYNEQFF
cdr3_nt: TGTGCCAGCAGCTCCCGACCGGTTTTGAGCTCCTACAATGAGCAGTTCTTC

d_call: -
v_call: TRBV28
clone_size: -
j_call: TRBJ2-2
cdr3_aa: CASSLLARTGELFF
cdr3_nt: TGTGCCAGCAGTTTATTAGCGCGCACCGGGGAGCTGTTTTTT

d_call: TRBD2
v_call: TRBV5-1
clone_size: few
j_call: TRBJ2-3
cdr3_aa: CASSLAASGGRTDTQYF
cdr3_nt: TGCGCCAGCAGCTTGGCCGCTAGCGGCGGTCGCACAGATACGCAGTATTTT

d_call: -
v_call: TRBV18
clone_size: -
j_call: TRBJ1-1
cdr3_aa: CASSPPGGTEAFF
cdr3_nt: TGTGCCAGCTCACCACCGGGGGGCACTGAAGCTTTCTTT

d_call: -
v_call: TRBV6-5
clone_size: few
j_call: TRBJ2-1
cdr3_aa: CASSQDGSSYNEQFF
cdr3_nt: TGTGCCAGCAGTCAGGACGGCAGCTCCTACAATGAGCAGTTCTTC

d_call: -
v_call: TRBV19
clone_size: -
j_call: TRBJ1-1
cdr3_aa: CASIYGTEAFF
cdr3_nt: TGTGCCAGTATATATGGGACTGAAGCTTTCTTT

d_call: TRBD2
v_call: TRBV5-1
clone_size: once
j_call: TRBJ2-1
cdr3_aa: CASSLHSGGTYNEQFF
cdr3_nt: TGCGCCAGCAGCTTACACAGCGGGGGGACCTACAATGAGCAGTTCTTC

d_call: -
v_call: TRBV27
clone_size: few
j_call: TRBJ1-1
cdr3_aa: CASSLGTTGLTNTEAFF
cdr3_nt: TGTGCCAGCAGTTTGGGGACTACAGGGTTAACTAACACTGAAGCTTTCTTT

d_call: -
v_call: TRBV24-1
clone_size: -
j_call: TRBJ2-1
cdr3_aa: CATSVGSEQFF
cdr3_nt: TGTGCCACCAGTGTCGGGAGTGAGCAGTTCTTC

d_call: TRBD2
v_call: TRBV20-1
clone_size: -
j_call: TRBJ2-2
cdr3_aa: CSASSGGARDTGELFF
cdr3_nt: TGCAGTGCGTCCAGCGGGGGGGCCCGTGACACCGGGGAGCTGTTTTTT

d_call: TRBD1
v_call: TRBV10-3
clone_size: -
j_call: TRBJ2-7
cdr3_aa: CAISGQGADYEQYF
cdr3_nt: TGTGCCATCAGTGGACAGGGGGCGGATTACGAGCAGTACTTC